This passage covers 32 T cell receptor beta chains from one sample sequenced in a study of prognosis after radiotherapy for stage I lung cancer. Multiplex PCR in two rounds served to amplify TCR beta CDR3 from genomic DNA. The first PCR round targeted every TRBV and TRBJ gene with specific primers. MiXCR, applied by TCRdb to the multiplex PCR reads, yields one record per CDR3 protein. This table holds over 14,000 distinct CDR3 sequences, about a quarter found once. Sequenced material: PBMCs, taken before or after stereotactic body radiation therapy (not recorded which). The receptor source for this set is a donor over 45 with non-small cell lung cancer.

The rearrangement joins TRBV7-8 to TRBJ2-7; 7 nucleotides agree with TRBD1. This CDR3 is 14 amino acids long. Unmatched junction bases numbered 5, after V lost 2 bases and J lost 4 bases. The V gene's germline CDR1 is SGHVS and CDR2 FQNEAQ. The CDR3 nucleotides are TGTGCCAGCAGCTTACGGGACAGAACTTACGAGCAGTACTTC. Protein: CASSLRDRTYEQYF.

This clonotype has at least ten counts. The J gene is TRBJ2-7, the V gene TRBV5-1; D not resolved. The CDR3 has 14 amino acids. CDR1 and CDR2 from the germline V gene are SGHRS and YFSETQ. V was trimmed by 1 base and J by 0 bases, leaving 8 bases between them. The CDR3 coding sequence is TGCGCCAGCAGCTTGACCAGAACCTCCTACGAGCAGTACTTC. Translation: CASSLTRTSYEQYF.

Ten or more counts support this clonotype. V usage is TRBV3-1 and J usage is TRBJ2-7; D gene unclear. CDR3 length: 13 amino acids. The germline V gene has CDR1 LGHDT and CDR2 YNNKEL (reference sequence). Trimming took 5 bases from V and 6 from J, leaving 14 bases between them. The CDR3 sequence is CASSSTHYFEQYF. The DNA for the CDR3 is TGTGCCAGCAGCTCTACTCACTATTTCGAGCAGTACTTC.

As to this clonotype: A far larger clone is off by one base, so a read error is likely. V gene TRBV6-4 combines with J gene TRBJ2-7; perhaps TRBD1 as D (6 bases). The V end was cut by 6 bases, the J end by 0 bases, with 9 bases between. CDR1 is MRHNA and CDR2 is SNTAGT in the germline V gene. The CDR3 consists of 13 residues. The CDR3, as DNA: TGTGCCAGCAGAAACAGGGTCTCCTACGAGCAGTACTTC. As protein: CASRNRVSYEQYF.

To note about this clonotype: This may come from a read error, since a much larger clone is one base off. V is TRBV7-2 and J is TRBJ2-7; D remains unclear. The CDR3 runs 15 residues. CDR1 is SGHTA and CDR2 is FQGNSA in the germline V gene. The CDR3 DNA reads TGTGCCAGCAACTTAGCTGGCAACCTCTCCTGGGAGCAGTACTTC. It yields the protein CASNLAGNLSWEQYF.

This clonotype was detected many times. The V call is TRBV5-1, the J call TRBJ2-7; no reliable D call. Trimming took off 7 bases at V and 6 bases at J, with 20 bases between the two ends. The CDR3 consists of 14 residues. The V gene's germline CDR1 is SGHRS and CDR2 YFSETQ. CDR3 residues: CASSTSIPLSEQYF. In DNA form, the CDR3 reads TGCGCCAGCTCAACCTCGATTCCTCTGAGCGAGCAGTACTTC.

This clonotype rates as medium-sized. The V call is TRBV13, the J call TRBJ1-1; possibly TRBD1 for D (6 bases). V was pared by 4 bases and J by 3 bases, with 9 bases between. Germline loops: CDR1 PRHDT, CDR2 FYEKMQ (reference sequence). This CDR3 is built from 13 residues. DNA for the CDR3: TGTGCCAGCAGCTGGGGGCAGGACACTGAAGCTTTCTTT. It specifies CASSWGQDTEAFF.

In the case of this clonotype: With a far larger clone one base away, a read error is the likely cause. J is TRBJ2-5 and V is TRBV5-1, with TRBD2 matching 14 bases. The germline V gene has CDR1 SGHRS and CDR2 YFSETQ. The CDR3 length is 16 residues. The CDR3 loop is CSSSLDPGGLAGVLAF. The CDR3 DNA follows: TGCTCCAGCAGCTTGGATCCAGGGGGACTAGCGGGAGTCCTTGCCTTC.

By frequency in the sample, this clonotype is medium-sized (0.01 to 0.1%). The chain employs TRBV5-1 and TRBJ2-7, with 8 positions matching TRBD1. The germline V gene encodes CDR1 SGHRS and CDR2 YFSETQ. This CDR3 region has 14 residues. Unmatched junction bases numbered 4, after V lost 4 bases and J lost 1 base. DNA of the CDR3: TGCGCCAGCAGCGGACAGGGAAATTCCTACGAGCAGTACTTC. Encoded protein: CASSGQGNSYEQYF.

By share, this clonotype counts as medium-sized. The chain uses TRBV6-4 and TRBJ2-3; 14 positions agree with TRBD2. The germline V gene has CDR1 MRHNA and CDR2 SNTAGT. There are 18 residues in the CDR3. With V trimmed by 6 bases and J by 6 bases, 14 bases remained unmatched. CDR3 residues: CASRTQTGLAGVRDTQYF. The CDR3 DNA sequence: TGTGCCAGCAGGACCCAAACGGGACTAGCGGGAGTCAGGGATACGCAGTATTTT.

This clonotype is medium-sized. The chain joins TRBV2 to TRBJ2-7; TRBD1 is a possible D gene (5 bases). CDR1 SNHLY and CDR2 FYNNEI come from the germline V gene. The CDR3 has 14 residues. V lost 5 bases and J lost 2, with 13 bases in between. CDR3 DNA sequence: TGTGCCAGCAGTCCAACACAGGCGACCTACGAGCAGTACTTC. It translates to CASSPTQATYEQYF.

This clonotype is labeled medium-sized. This chain joins TRBV28 and TRBJ2-1, with TRBD2 identical over 9 bases. Germline CDR1 reads MDHEN; CDR2 reads SYDVKM. J was trimmed by 9 bases and V by 1 base; bases with no gene match: 10. The CDR3 extends over 16 amino acids. CDR3 protein: CASSLLGTSGPSEQFF. The CDR3 DNA reads as TGTGCCAGCAGTTTATTGGGTACTAGCGGGCCCTCTGAGCAGTTCTTC.

By share of the sample, this clonotype is medium-sized (0.01 to 0.1%). One end of the junction does not line up with germline, which may come from a read error. The rearrangement joins TRBV28 to TRBJ2-7, with TRBD1 matching 8 bases. CDR3 size: 12 residues. Germline V lookup: CDR1 MDHEN, CDR2 SYDVKM. This chain's CDR3 is CASSLTGGEQYF. CDR3 nucleotide sequence: TGCGCCAGCAGCTTAACAGGGGGCGAGCAGTACTTC.

This clonotype was found many times. Being one base from a much bigger clone, this may be a read error. The chain links TRBV27 to TRBJ2-7; D is perhaps TRBD1 or TRBD2 (5 bases each). The CDR3 has 14 residues. Germline lookup yields CDR1 MNHEY and CDR2 SMNVEV (reference sequence). CDR3 residues: CASSFYGDPYGQYF. DNA for the CDR3: TGTGCCAGCAGTTTTTACGGGGACCCGTACGGGCAGTACTTC.

J is TRBJ2-5 and V is TRBV5-6, with 12 bases aligning to TRBD2. V trimming: 3 bases; J trimming: 4 bases; junction bases outside the gene matches: 10. There are 17 residues in the CDR3. In germline, CDR1 is SGHDT, CDR2 YYEEEE. The CDR3 sequence is CASSWAIGLAGRETQYF. For the CDR3, the DNA is TGTGCCAGCAGCTGGGCAATCGGACTAGCGGGACGAGAGACCCAGTACTTC.

Relative to its sample, this clonotype is medium-sized. This chain connects TRBV5-1 to TRBJ2-5; D may be TRBD1 (5 bases). The CDR3 length is 13 residues. Looked up from germline, CDR1 is SGHRS and CDR2 is YFSETQ. Trimming took off 2 bases at V and 5 bases at J, with 10 bases between the two ends. CDR3 region: CASSLRGRETQYF. In DNA form, the CDR3 reads TGCGCCAGCAGCTTAAGGGGAAGGGAGACCCAGTACTTC.

By frequency in the sample, this clonotype is medium-sized (0.01 to 0.1%). This sequence joins TRBV15 and TRBJ2-1, with TRBD2 matching over 10 bases. Unmatched junction bases numbered 4, after V lost 0 bases and J lost 2 bases. CDR3 length: 17 residues. Germline V CDR1 and CDR2: LNHNV, YYDKDF (reference sequence). The CDR3 loop is CATSRELAGVTYNEQFF. The DNA of the CDR3 is TGTGCCACCAGCAGAGAGCTAGCGGGAGTTACCTACAATGAGCAGTTCTTC.

This clonotype ranks as medium-sized. In nucleotides, the CDR3 is TGTGCCAGCCGGGCCCCAATCTCGTACGAGCAGTACTTC. It codes for CASRAPISYEQYF. The genes are TRBV28 and TRBJ2-7, with no clear D. CDR3 length equals 13 residues. Germline V CDR1 and CDR2: MDHEN, SYDVKM. Trimming stripped 8 bases from V and 4 bases from J, with 15 bases between.

Notes on this clonotype: A far more abundant clone sits one base away, making this likely a read error. This sequence joins TRBV9 and TRBJ2-1; a weak D match, TRBD2 (6 bases). V lost 3 bases and J 9 bases, leaving 22 bases between the germline ends. Per the germline V gene, CDR1 is SGDLS and CDR2 is YYNGEE. The length of the CDR3 is 16 residues. The chain's CDR3 is CASSASGSWASREQFF. CDR3 nucleotide sequence: TGTGCCAGCAGCGCCAGCGGGTCGTGGGCCTCTCGTGAGCAGTTCTTC.

This clonotype was found many times. A much bigger clone sits one base away, suggesting this may be a read error. V usage is TRBV20-1 and J usage is TRBJ2-2; a possible D gene is TRBD2 (5 bases). CDR3 size: 15 residues. Germline-derived CDR1 and CDR2 are DFQATT and SNEGSKA (reference sequence). DNA of the CDR3: TGCTCGATGGTTAGCGCCCAAACGAACACCGGGGAGCTGTTTTTT. This codes for CSMVSAQTNTGELFF.

This clonotype was counted ten times or more. The genes are TRBV3-1 and TRBJ1-3; D remains ambiguous. Germline V gives CDR1 LGHDT, CDR2 YNNKEL (reference sequence). The CDR3 contains 14 residues. The ends were cut back, 4 bases at V and 0 bases at J, with 7 bases in the middle. CDR3 DNA sequence: TGTGCCAGCAGCCCTACTCACTCTGGAAACACCATATATTTT. It is translated as CASSPTHSGNTIYF.

About this clonotype: Compared with germline, one end of the junction differs, possibly owing to a read error. V is TRBV6-1 and J is TRBJ2-5; D may be TRBD1 (6 bases). The CDR3 is 17 residues long. Per the germline V gene, CDR1 is MNHNS and CDR2 is SASEGT. CDR3 residues: CASSQAHGTLSQETQYF. For the CDR3, the DNA is TGTGCCAGCAGTCAAGCACATGGGACACTCTCGCAAGAGACCCAGTACTTC.

The sample holds many counts of this clonotype. The V call is TRBV27, the J call TRBJ2-1, with D tentatively TRBD2 (6 bases). V was shortened by 3 bases and J by 6 bases, with 9 bases between the two germline ends. The CDR3 runs 13 residues. Germline V gene sequence: CDR1 MNHEY, CDR2 SMNVEV (reference sequence). The CDR3 spells CASSFREINEQFF. CDR3 nucleotide sequence: TGTGCCAGCAGTTTTCGGGAGATCAATGAGCAGTTCTTC.

This clonotype was detected ten times or more. For the CDR3, the DNA is TGTGCCTGGAGTCGGGACACTGAAGCTTTCTTT. Amino acids: CAWSRDTEAFF. The chain is built from TRBV30 and TRBJ1-1, with no clear D. The germline V gene has CDR1 GTSNPN and CDR2 SVGIG (reference sequence). Trimming took 2 bases from V and 3 from J, leaving 4 bases between them. CDR3 length: 11 residues.

The sample holds many counts of this clonotype. V and J are TRBV28 and TRBJ1-2; maybe TRBD1 (6 bases). The CDR3 loop spans 15 amino acids. CDR1 and CDR2 (germline): MDHEN, SYDVKM. Trimming stripped 2 bases from V and 7 bases from J, with 17 bases between. CDR3 DNA sequence: TGTGCCAGCAGTTTAGGGGGGCGGATGCTTTTTGGCTACACCTTC. Protein product: CASSLGGRMLFGYTF.

As for this clonotype: Since a far larger clone is one base different, this is likely a read error. This chain connects TRBV7-3 to TRBJ2-3; D may match TRBD1 or TRBD2 (6 bases each). With 2 bases removed from V and 0 bases from J, the gap between germline ends came to 18 bases. Germline assignment: CDR1 SGHTA and CDR2 FQGTGA. The CDR3 has 18 amino acids. CDR3 in DNA: TGTGCCAGCAGCTTAGTCACCCTAGGGGGGCGAAGCACAGATACGCAGTATTTT. Translated: CASSLVTLGGRSTDTQYF.

This clonotype was seen repeatedly, ten times or more. This chain links TRBV2 with TRBJ2-7, with D possibly TRBD2 on 6 matching bases. The V gene lost 8 bases and the J gene lost 4 bases, with 9 bases spanning the gap. CDR1 and CDR2 (germline): SNHLY, FYNNEI. The CDR3 has 11 residues. Here the CDR3 DNA reads TGTGCCAGCTCGGGAGCATACGAGCAGTACTTC. Translating it yields CASSGAYEQYF. The full variable domain, in which reference TRBV2 and TRBJ2-7 provide the parts outside the CDR3, is EPEVTQTPSHQVTQMGQEVILRCVPISNHLYFYWYRQILGQKVEFLVSFYNNEISEKSEIFDDQFSVERPDGSNFTLKIRSTKLEDSAMYFCASSGAYEQYFGPGTRLTVT.

The rearrangement links TRBV2 to TRBJ1-2; D gene ambiguous. This CDR3 has 14 residues. The V and J ends lost 6 bases and 8 bases respectively, with 19 bases between them. The germline CDR1 and CDR2 sequences are SNHLY and FYNNEI. DNA of the CDR3: TGTGCCAGCAGAGAGTCCGGCTCCGTGGCGGGCTACACCTTC. Protein: CASRESGSVAGYTF.

Of note for this clonotype: A single base is all that separates this from a far larger clone, so a read error is likely. V gene TRBV27 combines with J gene TRBJ2-1; 7 positions agree with TRBD2. Trimming removed 3 bases from V and 14 bases from J; junction bases left unmatched: 16. The CDR3 runs 15 residues. Germline CDR1 and CDR2: MNHEY and SMNVEV (reference sequence). DNA of the CDR3: TGTGCCAGCAGTTTTTTAGGACTAGAGTCCGACCTCGAGTTCTTC. The encoded protein is CASSFLGLESDLEFF.

This clonotype is termed medium-sized. CDR3 sequence reads: CASSLGQVYNEQFF. The DNA for the CDR3 is TGCGCCAGCAGCTTGGGACAGGTTTACAATGAGCAGTTCTTC. This sequence joins TRBV5-1 and TRBJ2-1, with D perhaps TRBD1 (6 bases). Per germline, CDR1 SGHRS and CDR2 YFSETQ. The CDR3 has 14 residues. Trimming removed 0 bases from V and 4 bases from J, with 8 bases in between.

This clonotype came up once. The chain carries TRBV29-1 and TRBJ2-7; D might be TRBD2 (6 bases). This CDR3 contains 13 residues. Germline V gene sequence: CDR1 SQVTM, CDR2 ANQGSEA. The DNA of the CDR3 is TGCATCGTCGGACACGGGAGCTCCTACGAGCAGTACTTC. Translated, it gives CIVGHGSSYEQYF.

This clonotype was picked up many times. V and J are TRBV6-1 and TRBJ2-4, with 8 bases identical to TRBD1. CDR1 is MNHNS, CDR2 SASEGT, per germline. Trimming at V came to 11 bases and at J to 6 bases, leaving 9 bases not matched to a gene. The CDR3 consists of 13 residues. The CDR3 region has the DNA TGTGCCCACAGCCAGGGGGCTTCAAACATTCAGTACTTC. Translating gives CAHSQGASNIQYF.